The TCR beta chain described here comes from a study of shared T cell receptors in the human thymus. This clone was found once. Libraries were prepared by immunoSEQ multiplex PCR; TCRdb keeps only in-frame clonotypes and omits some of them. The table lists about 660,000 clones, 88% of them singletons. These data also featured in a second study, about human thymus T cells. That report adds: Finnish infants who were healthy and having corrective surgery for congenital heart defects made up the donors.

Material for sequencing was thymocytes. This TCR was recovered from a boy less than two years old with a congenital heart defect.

The CDR3 nucleotides read TGTGCCAGCAGCCTAGGCGCCGGGGAGCTGTTTTTT. Translated: CASSLGAGELFF. V usage is TRBV11-2 and J usage is TRBJ2-2, with unresolved D. The ends were cut back, 5 bases at V and 6 bases at J, with 7 bases in the middle. Germline CDR1 and CDR2: SGHAT and FQNNGV. This CDR3 region has 12 residues. Combining the CDR3 with reference TRBV11-2 and TRBJ2-2 gives the whole variable domain EAGVAQSPRYKIIEKRQSVAFWCNPISGHATLYWYQQILGQGPKLLIQFQNNGVVDDSQLPKDRFSAERLKGVDSTLKIQPAKLEDSAVYLCASSLGAGELFFGEGSRLTVL.